Sequencing of this T cell receptor (beta chain) was carried out in a study of blood T cell repertoires in COVID-19. Across the study: The United States, Italy and Spain supplied acute and convalescent COVID-19 samples. PBMCs, B-cell-depleted T cells, or T cells provided the cDNA or gDNA that made up the material.

Trimming cost V 4 bases and J 8 bases, with 21 bases left between them. The germline V gene has CDR1 SGHRS and CDR2 YFSETQ. The CDR3 has 15 residues. Original analysis: By means of reference gene primer amplification, nucleated cell counts were estimated. Clones were sequenced by immunoSEQ multiplex PCR, and TCRdb holds only the in-frame ones, with some missing. V and J calls and clone size are copied from that table; D and trimming were computed from the DNA. The table shows some 83,000 clones, with more than 85% occurring only once. The sample was peripheral blood. This TCR came from a man aged 80 or over with active or convalescent COVID-19. This chain links TRBV5-1 with TRBJ1-2; a weak D match, TRBD1 (5 bases). CDR3 coding DNA: TGCGCCAGCAGCCTCTCGGGGGAGAGCTCGGCGGGCTACACCTTC. Translated, it gives CASSLSGESSAGYTF.